The rows below give T cell receptor beta chains drawn from one sample of a study of shared clonotypes between healthy human individuals. Clones were sequenced by immunoSEQ multiplex PCR, and TCRdb holds only the in-frame ones, with some missing. The data hold millions of clones, with around nine tenths observed a single time. Material: naive CD4+ T cells sorted from blood. These receptors all come from a man between 18 and 29 years old in good health. CDR3s include the opening cysteine and the closing phenylalanine or tryptophan. D genes are given only for firm matches. Rows give clone size only sometimes, using once, few, many, or a class for an expanded clone.

>TRBV19|TRBD1|TRBJ1-2|once
TGTGCCAGTAGTATACAGGGGGCGATGGGCTACACCTTC
CASSIQGAMGYTF
>TRBV4-3|TRBD2|TRBJ2-7|-
TGCGCCAGCAGCCAGGTACTAGCGGGAGGGCCGGGAGAGCAGTACTTC
CASSQVLAGGPGEQYF
>TRBV28|-|TRBJ1-2|-
TGTGCCAGCAGTTTAAGGAACCGCTACACCTTC
CASSLRNRYTF
>TRBV19|-|TRBJ1-4|-
TGTGCCAGTAGTCCCCGGACCGGCCTTAATGAAAAACTGTTTTTT
CASSPRTGLNEKLFF
>TRBV5-6|-|TRBJ1-6|-
TGTGCCAGCAGCCCTACTTGGGGTAAGGTTAATTCACCCCTCCACTTT
CASSPTWGKVNSPLHF
>TRBV11-2|TRBD1|TRBJ1-1|-
TGTGCCAGCAGCTTAAGCGTCACAGGGGGCCGAATGGACACTGAAGCTTTCTTT
CASSLSVTGGRMDTEAFF
>TRBV11-3|-|TRBJ2-7|-
TGTGCCAGCAGCTTAGATAGCTCCTACGAGCAGTACTTC
CASSLDSSYEQYF
>TRBV7-7|TRBD2|TRBJ2-7|-
TGTGCTAGCAGCCCCCTAGCGGGAGTCTCCTACGAGCAGTACTTC
CASSPLAGVSYEQYF
>TRBV19|-|TRBJ2-3|-
TGTGCCAGTAGTGCCACCCCTTCTCGAGATACGCAGTATTTT
CASSATPSRDTQYF
>TRBV11-2|-|TRBJ2-3|-
TGTGCCAGCAGCTTAGCTCAATCAGATACGCAGTATTTT
CASSLAQSDTQYF
>TRBV13|TRBD2|TRBJ2-3|-
TGTGCCAGCAGCCCGGGGACTAGCGGGGGGGCCTCCGATACGCAGTATTTT
CASSPGTSGGASDTQYF
>TRBV30|-|TRBJ2-3|-
TGTGCCTACACAGATACGCAGTATTTT
CAYTDTQYF
>TRBV15|-|TRBJ2-3|-
TGTGCCACCAGCAGAGATTGGGGGACAGATACGCAGTATTTT
CATSRDWGTDTQYF
>TRBV6-9|-|TRBJ2-6|few
TGTGCCAGCACCAACTCTGGGGCCAACGTCCTGACTTTC
CASTNSGANVLTF
>TRBV10-3|-|TRBJ2-1|-
TGTGCCATCAGTGAGTCTAATCTGGGATGGCAGTTCTTC
CAISESNLGWQFF
>TRBV6-1|-|TRBJ2-7|once
TGTGCCAGCAGCAAACCTAACTTTTCGGAGCGGTACTTC
CASSKPNFSERYF
>TRBV18|-|TRBJ2-3|-
TGTGCCAGCTCACGACTGAGAGATACGCAGTATTTT
CASSRLRDTQYF
>TRBV5-1|TRBD1|TRBJ2-2|-
TGCGCCAGCTCCACCGGGACAGAGTACACCGGGGAGCTGTTTTTT
CASSTGTEYTGELFF
>TRBV6-6|-|TRBJ2-7|-
TGTGCCAGCAGTTATAAAGACGAGCAGTACTTC
CASSYKDEQYF
>TRBV27|-|TRBJ1-2|-
TGTGCCAGCAGGAACCCAGCGGAGGGTGGCTATGGCTACACCTTC
CASRNPAEGGYGYTF